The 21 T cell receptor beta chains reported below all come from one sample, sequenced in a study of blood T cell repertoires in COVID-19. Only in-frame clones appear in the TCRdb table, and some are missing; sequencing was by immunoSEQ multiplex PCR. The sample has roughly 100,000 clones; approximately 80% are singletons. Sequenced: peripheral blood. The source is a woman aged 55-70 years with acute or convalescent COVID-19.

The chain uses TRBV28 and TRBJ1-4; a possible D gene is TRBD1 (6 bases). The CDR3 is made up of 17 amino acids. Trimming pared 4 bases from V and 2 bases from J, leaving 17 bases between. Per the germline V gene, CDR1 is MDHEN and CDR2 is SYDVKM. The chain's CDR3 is CASSSLAAGGTNEKLFF. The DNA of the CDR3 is TGTGCCAGCAGTTCCCTCGCTGCTGGGGGCACTAATGAAAAACTGTTTTTT.

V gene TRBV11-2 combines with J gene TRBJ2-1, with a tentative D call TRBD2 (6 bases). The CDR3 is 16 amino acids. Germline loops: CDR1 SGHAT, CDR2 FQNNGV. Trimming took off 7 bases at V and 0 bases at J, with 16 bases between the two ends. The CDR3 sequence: CASTLTGGSSYNEQFF. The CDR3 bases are TGTGCCAGCACTTTAACCGGGGGAAGCTCCTACAATGAGCAGTTCTTC.

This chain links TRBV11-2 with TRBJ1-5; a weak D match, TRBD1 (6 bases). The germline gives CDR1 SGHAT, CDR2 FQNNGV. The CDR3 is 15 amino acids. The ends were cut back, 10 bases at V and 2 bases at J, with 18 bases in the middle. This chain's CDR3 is CATHVGGQGNQPQHF. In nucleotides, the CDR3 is TGTGCCACCCACGTCGGGGGGCAAGGCAATCAGCCCCAGCATTTT.

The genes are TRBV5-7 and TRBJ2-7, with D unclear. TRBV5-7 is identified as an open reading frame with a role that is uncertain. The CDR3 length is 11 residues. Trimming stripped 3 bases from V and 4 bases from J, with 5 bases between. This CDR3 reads CASSSPYEQYF. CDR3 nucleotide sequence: TGTGCCAGCAGCTCCCCTTACGAGCAGTACTTC.

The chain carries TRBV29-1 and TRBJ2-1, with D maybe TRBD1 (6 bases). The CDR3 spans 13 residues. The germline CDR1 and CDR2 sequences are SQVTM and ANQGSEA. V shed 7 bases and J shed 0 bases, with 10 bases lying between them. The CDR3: CSAHRDSYNEQFF. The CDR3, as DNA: TGCAGCGCCCACAGGGACTCCTACAATGAGCAGTTCTTC.

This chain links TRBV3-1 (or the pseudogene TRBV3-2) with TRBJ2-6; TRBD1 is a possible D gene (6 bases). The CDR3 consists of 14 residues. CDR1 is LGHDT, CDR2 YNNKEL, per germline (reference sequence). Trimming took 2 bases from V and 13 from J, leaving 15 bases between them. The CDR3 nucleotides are TGTGCCAGCAGCCAAATCCGGGACACTCAAGTCCTGACTTTC. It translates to CASSQIRDTQVLTF.

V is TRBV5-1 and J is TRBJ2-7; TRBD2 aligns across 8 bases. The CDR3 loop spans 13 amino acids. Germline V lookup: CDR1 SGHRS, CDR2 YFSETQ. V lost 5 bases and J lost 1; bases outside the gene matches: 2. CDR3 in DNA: TGCGCCAGCAGACGGGAGGGTTCCTACGAGCAGTACTTC. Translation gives CASRREGSYEQYF. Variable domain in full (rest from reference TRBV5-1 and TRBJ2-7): KAGVTQTPRYLIKTRGQQVTLSCSPISGHRSVSWYQQTPGQGLQFLFEYFSETQRNKGNFPGRFSGRQFSNSRSEMNVSTLELGDSALYLCASRREGSYEQYFGPGTRLTVT.

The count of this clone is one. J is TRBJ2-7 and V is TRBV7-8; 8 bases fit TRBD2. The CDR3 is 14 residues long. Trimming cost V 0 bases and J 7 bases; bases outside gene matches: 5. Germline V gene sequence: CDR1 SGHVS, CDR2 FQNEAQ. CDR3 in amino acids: CASSLAQGTREQYF. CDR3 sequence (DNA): TGTGCCAGCAGCTTAGCGCAGGGGACTAGAGAGCAGTACTTC.

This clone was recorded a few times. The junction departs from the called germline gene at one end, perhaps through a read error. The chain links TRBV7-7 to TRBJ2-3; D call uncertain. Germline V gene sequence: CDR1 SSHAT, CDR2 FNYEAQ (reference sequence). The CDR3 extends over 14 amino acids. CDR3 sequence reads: CASSLTGSTDTQYF. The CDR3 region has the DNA TGTGCTAGCAGCCTAACCGGGAGCACAGATACGCAGTATTTT.

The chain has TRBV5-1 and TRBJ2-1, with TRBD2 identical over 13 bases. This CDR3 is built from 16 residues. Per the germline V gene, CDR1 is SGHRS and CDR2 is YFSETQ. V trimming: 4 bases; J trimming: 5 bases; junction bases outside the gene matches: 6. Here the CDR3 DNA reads TGCGCCAGCAGCGCCCGGGGGACTAGCGGGGACAATGAGCAGTTCTTC. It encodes CASSARGTSGDNEQFF.

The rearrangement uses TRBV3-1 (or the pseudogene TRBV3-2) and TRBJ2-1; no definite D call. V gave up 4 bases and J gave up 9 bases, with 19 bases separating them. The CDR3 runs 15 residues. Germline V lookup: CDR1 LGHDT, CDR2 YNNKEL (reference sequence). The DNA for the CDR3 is TGTGCCAGCAGCCCCAATCTAGTGCGACCGGGTGAGCAGTTCTTC. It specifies CASSPNLVRPGEQFF.

CDR3 loop: CASRTSGGTDTQYF. The CDR3 DNA is TGTGCCAGCAGGACTAGCGGGGGTACAGATACGCAGTATTTT. The V and J genes are TRBV7-8 and TRBJ2-3, with 12 nucleotides matching TRBD2. Trimming at V came to 6 bases and at J to 3 bases, leaving 1 base not matched to a gene. The CDR3 sequence is 14 residues long. From germline, CDR1 is SGHVS and CDR2 FQNEAQ.

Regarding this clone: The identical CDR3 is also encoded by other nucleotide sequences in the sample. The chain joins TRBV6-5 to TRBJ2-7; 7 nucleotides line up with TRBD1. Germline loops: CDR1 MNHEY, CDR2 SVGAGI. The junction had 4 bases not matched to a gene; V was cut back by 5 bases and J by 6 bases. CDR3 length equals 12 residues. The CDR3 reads CASSRTGFEQYF. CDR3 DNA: TGTGCCAGCAGTAGGACAGGCTTCGAGCAGTACTTC.

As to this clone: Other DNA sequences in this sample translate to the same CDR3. CDR3 region: CASSPSGTYEQYF. CDR3 bases: TGTGCCAGCAGTCCTAGCGGGACCTACGAGCAGTACTTC. The chain is built from TRBV28 and TRBJ2-7; TRBD2 agrees at 9 bases. This CDR3 is 13 amino acids long. Germline V CDR1 and CDR2: MDHEN, SYDVKM. V dropped 5 bases and J dropped 2; count of bases not matched to a gene: 1.

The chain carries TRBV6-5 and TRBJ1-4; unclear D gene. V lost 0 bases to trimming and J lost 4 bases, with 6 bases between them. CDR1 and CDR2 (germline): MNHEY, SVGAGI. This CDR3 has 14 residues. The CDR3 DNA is TGTGCCAGCAGTTACTCGACTGGTAATGAAAAACTGTTTTTT. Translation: CASSYSTGNEKLFF.

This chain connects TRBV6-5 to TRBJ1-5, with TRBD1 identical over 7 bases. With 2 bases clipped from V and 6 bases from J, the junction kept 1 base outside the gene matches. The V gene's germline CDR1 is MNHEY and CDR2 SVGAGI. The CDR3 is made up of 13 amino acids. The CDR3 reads CASSYAGGQPQHF. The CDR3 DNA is TGTGCCAGCAGTTACGCAGGGGGTCAGCCCCAGCATTTT.

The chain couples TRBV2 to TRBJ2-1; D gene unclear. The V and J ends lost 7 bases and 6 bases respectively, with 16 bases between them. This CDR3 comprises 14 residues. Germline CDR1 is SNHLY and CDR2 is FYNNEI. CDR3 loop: CASIWSLVGNEQFF. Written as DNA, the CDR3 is TGTGCCAGCATTTGGAGTCTAGTAGGCAATGAGCAGTTCTTC. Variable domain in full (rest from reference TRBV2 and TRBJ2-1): EPEVTQTPSHQVTQMGQEVILRCVPISNHLYFYWYRQILGQKVEFLVSFYNNEISEKSEIFDDQFSVERPDGSNFTLKIRSTKLEDSAMYFCASIWSLVGNEQFFGPGTRLTVL.

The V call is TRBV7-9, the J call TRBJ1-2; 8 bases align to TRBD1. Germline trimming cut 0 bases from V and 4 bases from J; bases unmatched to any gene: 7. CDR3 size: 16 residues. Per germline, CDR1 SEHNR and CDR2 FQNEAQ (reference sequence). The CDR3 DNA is TGTGCCAGCAGCTTAGCTGGGGCAGGGGGCAGCTATGGCTACACCTTC. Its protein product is CASSLAGAGGSYGYTF.

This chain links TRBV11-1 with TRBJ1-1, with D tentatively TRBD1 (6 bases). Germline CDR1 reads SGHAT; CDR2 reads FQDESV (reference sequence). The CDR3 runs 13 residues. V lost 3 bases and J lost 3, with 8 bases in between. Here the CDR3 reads CASSFNRDTEAFF. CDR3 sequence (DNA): TGTGCCAGCAGCTTTAACAGGGACACTGAAGCTTTCTTT.

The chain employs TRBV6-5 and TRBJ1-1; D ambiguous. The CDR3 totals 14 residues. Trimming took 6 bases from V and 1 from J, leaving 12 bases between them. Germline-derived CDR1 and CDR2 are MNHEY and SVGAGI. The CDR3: CASRTRRANTEAFF. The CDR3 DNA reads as TGTGCCAGCAGAACTAGACGGGCGAACACTGAAGCTTTCTTT.

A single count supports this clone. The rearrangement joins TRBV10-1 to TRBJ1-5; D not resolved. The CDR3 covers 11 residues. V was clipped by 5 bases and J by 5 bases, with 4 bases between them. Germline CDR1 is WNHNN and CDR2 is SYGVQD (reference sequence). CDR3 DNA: TGCGCCAGCAGTCTTGATCAGCCCCAGCATTTT. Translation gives CASSLDQPQHF.